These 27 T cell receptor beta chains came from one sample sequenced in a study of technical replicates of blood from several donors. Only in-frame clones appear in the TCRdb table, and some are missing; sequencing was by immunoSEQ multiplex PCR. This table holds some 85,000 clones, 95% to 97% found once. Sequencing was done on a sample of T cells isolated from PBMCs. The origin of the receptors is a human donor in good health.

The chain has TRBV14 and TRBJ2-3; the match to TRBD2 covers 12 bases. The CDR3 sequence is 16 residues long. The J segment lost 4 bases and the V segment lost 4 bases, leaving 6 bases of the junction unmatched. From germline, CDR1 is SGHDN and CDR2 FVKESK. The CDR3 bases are TGTGCCAGCAGCCGACTAGCGGGAGACCTCGCAGATACGCAGTATTTT. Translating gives CASSRLAGDLADTQYF. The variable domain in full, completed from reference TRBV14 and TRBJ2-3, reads EAGVTQFPSHSVIEKGQTVTLRCDPISGHDNLYWYRRVMGKEIKFLLHFVKESKQDESGMPNNRFLAERTGGTYSTLKVQPAELEDSGVYFCASSRLAGDLADTQYFGPGTRLTVL.

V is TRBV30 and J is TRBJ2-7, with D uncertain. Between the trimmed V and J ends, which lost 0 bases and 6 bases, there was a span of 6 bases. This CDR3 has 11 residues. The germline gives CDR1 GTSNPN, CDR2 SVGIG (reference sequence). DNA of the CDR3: TGTGCCTGGAGTGTTTCGGGCGAGCAGTACTTC. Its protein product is CAWSVSGEQYF. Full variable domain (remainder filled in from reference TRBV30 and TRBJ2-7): SQTIHQWPATLVQPVGSPLSLECTVEGTSNPNLYWYRQAAGRGLQLLFYSVGIGQISSEVPQNLSASRPQDRQFILSSKKLLLSDSGFYLCAWSVSGEQYFGPGTRLTVT.

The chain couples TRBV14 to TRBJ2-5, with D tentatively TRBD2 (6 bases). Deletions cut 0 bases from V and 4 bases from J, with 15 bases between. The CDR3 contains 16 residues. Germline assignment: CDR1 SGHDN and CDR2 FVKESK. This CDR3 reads CASSQEQRAIAETQYF. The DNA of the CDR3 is TGTGCCAGCAGCCAAGAACAGCGGGCAATCGCAGAGACCCAGTACTTC. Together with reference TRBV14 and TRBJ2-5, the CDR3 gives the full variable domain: EAGVTQFPSHSVIEKGQTVTLRCDPISGHDNLYWYRRVMGKEIKFLLHFVKESKQDESGMPNNRFLAERTGGTYSTLKVQPAELEDSGVYFCASSQEQRAIAETQYFGPGTRLLVL.

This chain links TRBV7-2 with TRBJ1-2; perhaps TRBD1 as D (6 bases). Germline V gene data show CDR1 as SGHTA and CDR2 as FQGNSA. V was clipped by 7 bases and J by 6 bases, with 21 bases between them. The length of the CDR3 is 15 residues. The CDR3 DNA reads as TGTGCCAGCATCCCTGAAAGGGGGACATTTAATGGCTACACCTTC. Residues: CASIPERGTFNGYTF.

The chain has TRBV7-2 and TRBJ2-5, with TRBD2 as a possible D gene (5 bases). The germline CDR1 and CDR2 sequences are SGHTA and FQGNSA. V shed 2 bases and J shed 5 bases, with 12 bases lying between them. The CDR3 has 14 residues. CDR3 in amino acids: CASSLSRAGETQYF. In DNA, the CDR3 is TGTGCCAGCAGCTTATCGCGGGCCGGGGAGACCCAGTACTTC.

In DNA form, the CDR3 reads TGCGCCAGCATCGGACAGGGGAGAAATGAGCAGTTCTTC. This codes for CASIGQGRNEQFF. The chain combines TRBV5-1 with TRBJ2-1; 9 bases line up with TRBD1. After removal of 6 bases from V and 7 bases from J, the junction contained 5 bases not matched to a gene. CDR1 SGHRS and CDR2 YFSETQ come from the germline V gene. CDR3 size: 13 residues.

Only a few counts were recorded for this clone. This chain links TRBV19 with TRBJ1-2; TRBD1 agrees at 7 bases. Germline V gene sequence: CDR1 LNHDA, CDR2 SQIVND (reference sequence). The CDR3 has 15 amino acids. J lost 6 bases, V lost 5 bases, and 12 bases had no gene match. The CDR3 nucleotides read TGTGCCAGTAGTTTTACTCAGGGGGACGTCCATGGCTACACCTTC. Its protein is CASSFTQGDVHGYTF.

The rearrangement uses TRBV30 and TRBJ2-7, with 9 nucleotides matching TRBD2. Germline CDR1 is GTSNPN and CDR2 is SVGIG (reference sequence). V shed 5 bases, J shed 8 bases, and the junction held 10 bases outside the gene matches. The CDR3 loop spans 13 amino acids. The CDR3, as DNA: TGTGCCTGGCGGTTAGCGGGAGCGGGGCAGCAGTACTTC. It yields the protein CAWRLAGAGQQYF.

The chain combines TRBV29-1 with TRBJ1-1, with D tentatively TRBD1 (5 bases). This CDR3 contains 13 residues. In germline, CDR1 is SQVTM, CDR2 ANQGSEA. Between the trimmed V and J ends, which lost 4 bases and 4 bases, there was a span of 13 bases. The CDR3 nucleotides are TGCAGCGTTGGGTCAGGGATAGGCACTGAAGCTTTCTTT. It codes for CSVGSGIGTEAFF.

The DNA for the CDR3 is TGTGCCAGCAGCTCAGATAACAATGAGCAGTTCTTC. Protein sequence: CASSSDNNEQFF. The chain couples TRBV7-9 to TRBJ2-1; D gene uncertain. Germline loops: CDR1 SEHNR, CDR2 FQNEAQ (reference sequence). CDR3 length equals 12 residues. Between the trimmed V and J ends, which lost 4 bases and 5 bases, there was a span of 6 bases.

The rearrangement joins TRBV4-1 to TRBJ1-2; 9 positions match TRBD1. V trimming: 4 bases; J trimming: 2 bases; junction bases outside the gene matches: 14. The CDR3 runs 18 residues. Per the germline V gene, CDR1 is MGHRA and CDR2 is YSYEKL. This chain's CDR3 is CASSPLHPGQGSNYGYTF. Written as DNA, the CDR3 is TGCGCCAGCAGCCCGCTACACCCGGGACAGGGATCAAACTATGGCTACACCTTC.

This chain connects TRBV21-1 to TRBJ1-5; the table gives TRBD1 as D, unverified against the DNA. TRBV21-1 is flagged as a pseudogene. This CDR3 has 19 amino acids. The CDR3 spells CASTPTPPPGQGPRQPQHF. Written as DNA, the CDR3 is TGTGCCAGCACCCCTACCCCCCCACCGGGACAGGGGCCCCGTCAGCCCCAGCATTTT.

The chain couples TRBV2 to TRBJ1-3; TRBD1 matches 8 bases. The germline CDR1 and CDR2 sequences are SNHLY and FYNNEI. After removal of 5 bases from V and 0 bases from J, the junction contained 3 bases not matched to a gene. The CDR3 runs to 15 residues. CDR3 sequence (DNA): TGTGCCAGCAGTCCTGACAGGGGCTCTGGAAACACCATATATTTT. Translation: CASSPDRGSGNTIYF.

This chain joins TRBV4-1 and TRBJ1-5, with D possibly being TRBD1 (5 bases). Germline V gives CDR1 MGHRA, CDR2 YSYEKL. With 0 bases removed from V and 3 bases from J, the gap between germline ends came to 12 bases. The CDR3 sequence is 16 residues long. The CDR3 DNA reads TGCGCCAGCAGCCAAGAACTCCGACAGTACAATCAGCCCCAGCATTTT. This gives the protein CASSQELRQYNQPQHF.

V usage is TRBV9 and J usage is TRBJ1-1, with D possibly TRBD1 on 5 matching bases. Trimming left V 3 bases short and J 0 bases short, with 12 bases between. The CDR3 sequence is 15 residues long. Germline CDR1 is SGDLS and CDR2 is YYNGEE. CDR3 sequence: CASSGRQSVNTEAFF. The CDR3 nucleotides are TGTGCCAGCAGCGGCCGACAGTCGGTGAACACTGAAGCTTTCTTT.

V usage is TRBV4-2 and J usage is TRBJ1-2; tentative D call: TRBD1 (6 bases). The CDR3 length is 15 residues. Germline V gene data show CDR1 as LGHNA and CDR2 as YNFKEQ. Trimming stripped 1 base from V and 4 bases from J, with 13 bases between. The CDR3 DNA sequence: TGTGCCAGCAGCCAAGGGTATGGGGACACCTATGGCTACACCTTC. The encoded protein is CASSQGYGDTYGYTF.

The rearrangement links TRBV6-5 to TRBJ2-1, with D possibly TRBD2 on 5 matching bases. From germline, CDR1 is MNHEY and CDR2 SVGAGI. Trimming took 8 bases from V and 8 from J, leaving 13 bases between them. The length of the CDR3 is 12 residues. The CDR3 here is CASWTLPHEQFF. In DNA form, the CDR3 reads TGTGCCAGCTGGACTCTCCCCCATGAGCAGTTCTTC.

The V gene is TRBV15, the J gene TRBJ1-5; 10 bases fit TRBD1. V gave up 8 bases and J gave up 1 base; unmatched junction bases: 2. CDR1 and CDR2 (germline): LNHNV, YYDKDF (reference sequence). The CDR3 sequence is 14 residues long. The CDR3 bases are TGTGCCACCTTGGGACAGGGGAGCAATCAGCCCCAGCATTTT. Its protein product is CATLGQGSNQPQHF.

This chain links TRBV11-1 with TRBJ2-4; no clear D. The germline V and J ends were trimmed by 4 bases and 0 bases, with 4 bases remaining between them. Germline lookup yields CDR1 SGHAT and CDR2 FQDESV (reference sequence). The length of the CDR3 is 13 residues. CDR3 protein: CASSSIAKNIQYF. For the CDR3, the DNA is TGTGCCAGCAGCTCTATAGCCAAAAACATTCAGTACTTC. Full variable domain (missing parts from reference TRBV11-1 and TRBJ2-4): EAEVAQSPRYKITEKSQAVAFWCDPISGHATLYWYRQILGQGPELLVQFQDESVVDDSQLPKDRFSAERLKGVDSTLKIQPAELGDSAMYLCASSSIAKNIQYFGAGTRLSVL.

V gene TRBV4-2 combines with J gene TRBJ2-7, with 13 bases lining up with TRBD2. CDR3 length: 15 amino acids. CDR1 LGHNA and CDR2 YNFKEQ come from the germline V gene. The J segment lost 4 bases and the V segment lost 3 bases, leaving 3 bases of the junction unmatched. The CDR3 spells CASSHGLAGEYEQYF. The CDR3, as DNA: TGTGCCAGCAGCCACGGACTAGCGGGAGAGTACGAGCAGTACTTC.

CDR3 in amino acids: CASSPTQGESTEAFF. The CDR3, as DNA: TGTGCCAGCTCACCAACACAGGGGGAGAGCACTGAAGCTTTCTTT. This sequence joins TRBV18 and TRBJ1-1, with 8 bases matching TRBD1. The CDR3 consists of 15 residues. Trimming cost V 2 bases and J 4 bases; bases outside gene matches: 6. CDR1 is KGHSH, CDR2 LQKENI, per germline. Together with reference TRBV18 and TRBJ1-1, the CDR3 gives the full variable domain: NAGVMQNPRHLVRRRGQEARLRCSPMKGHSHVYWYRQLPEEGLKFMVYLQKENIIDESGMPKERFSAEFPKEGPSILRIQQVVRGDSAAYFCASSPTQGESTEAFFGQGTRLTVV.

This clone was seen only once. CDR3 sequence (DNA): TGTGCCAGCAGAGTCAACCCCGGGACTAGCGGGAGGGATAGCACAGATACGCAGTATTTT. Protein sequence: CASRVNPGTSGRDSTDTQYF. This chain joins TRBV9 and TRBJ2-3; 16 bases fit TRBD2. Germline trimming cut 5 bases from V and 0 bases from J; bases unmatched to any gene: 12. The V gene's germline CDR1 is SGDLS and CDR2 YYNGEE. CDR3 length: 20 residues.

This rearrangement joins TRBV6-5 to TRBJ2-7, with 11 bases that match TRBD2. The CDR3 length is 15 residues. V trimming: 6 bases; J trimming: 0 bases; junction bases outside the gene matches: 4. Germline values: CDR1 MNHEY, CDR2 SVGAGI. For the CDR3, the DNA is TGTGCCAGCAGCTCGACTAGCGGGAACTCCTACGAGCAGTACTTC. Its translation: CASSSTSGNSYEQYF.

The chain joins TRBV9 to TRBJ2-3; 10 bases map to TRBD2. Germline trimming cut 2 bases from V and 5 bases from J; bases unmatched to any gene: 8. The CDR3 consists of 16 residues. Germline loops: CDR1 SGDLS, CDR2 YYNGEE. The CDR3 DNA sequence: TGTGCCAGCAGCGTGGTACCGGGACTAGCGAAAGATACGCAGTATTTT. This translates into CASSVVPGLAKDTQYF.

CDR3 sequence: CASSQTGPANYGYTF. CDR3 bases: TGCGCCAGCAGCCAGACAGGGCCAGCTAACTATGGCTACACCTTC. The gene calls are TRBV4-3 and TRBJ1-2; the match to TRBD1 covers 7 bases. Per the germline V gene, CDR1 is LGHNA and CDR2 is YSLEER. The CDR3 is 15 amino acids. V dropped 3 bases and J dropped 0; count of bases not matched to a gene: 4.

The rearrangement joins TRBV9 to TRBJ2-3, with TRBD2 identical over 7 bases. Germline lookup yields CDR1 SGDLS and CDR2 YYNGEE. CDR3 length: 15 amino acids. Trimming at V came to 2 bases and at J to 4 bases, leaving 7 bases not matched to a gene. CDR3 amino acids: CASSVGLADSDTQYF. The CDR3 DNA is TGTGCCAGCAGCGTGGGCCTAGCGGACTCAGATACGCAGTATTTT.

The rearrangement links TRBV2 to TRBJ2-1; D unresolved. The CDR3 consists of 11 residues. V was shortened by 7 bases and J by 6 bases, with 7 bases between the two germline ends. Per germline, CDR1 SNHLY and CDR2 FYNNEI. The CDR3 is CASTGLNEQFF. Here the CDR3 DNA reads TGTGCCAGCACCGGTCTCAATGAGCAGTTCTTC.